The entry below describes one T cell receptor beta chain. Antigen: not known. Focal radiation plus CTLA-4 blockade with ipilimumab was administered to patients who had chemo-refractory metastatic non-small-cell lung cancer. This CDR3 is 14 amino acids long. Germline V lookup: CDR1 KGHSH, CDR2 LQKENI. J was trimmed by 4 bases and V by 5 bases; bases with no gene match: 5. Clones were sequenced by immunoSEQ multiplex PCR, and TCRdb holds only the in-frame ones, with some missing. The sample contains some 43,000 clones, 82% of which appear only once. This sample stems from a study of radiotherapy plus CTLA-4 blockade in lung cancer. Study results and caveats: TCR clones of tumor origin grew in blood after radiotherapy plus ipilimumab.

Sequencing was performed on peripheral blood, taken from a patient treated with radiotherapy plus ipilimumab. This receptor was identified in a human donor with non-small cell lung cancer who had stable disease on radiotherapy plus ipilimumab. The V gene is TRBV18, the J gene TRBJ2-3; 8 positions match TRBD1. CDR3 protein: CASSSTGAADTQYF. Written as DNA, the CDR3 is TGTGCCAGCTCATCGACAGGGGCGGCAGATACGCAGTATTTT.